Below are 21 T cell receptor beta chains sequenced from a single sample in a study of blood T cell repertoires in COVID-19. Only in-frame clones appear in the TCRdb table, and some are missing; sequencing was by immunoSEQ multiplex PCR. This sample yields about 210,000 clones, of which 75% to 85% are seen a single time; roughly 2.2% belongs to the top ten. The sample comprised peripheral blood. The receptors derive from a woman in her sixties or seventies with COVID-19, enrolled during active disease.

V is TRBV30 and J is TRBJ2-3; 11 nucleotides line up with TRBD1. The germline CDR1 and CDR2 sequences are GTSNPN and SVGIG (reference sequence). J was trimmed by 5 bases and V by 6 bases; bases with no gene match: 7. The CDR3 is 14 amino acids. Here the CDR3 DNA reads TGTGCCTGCGGGACAGGGGGGTACGGAGATACGCAGTATTTT. It codes for CACGTGGYGDTQYF. The full variable domain, in which reference TRBV30 and TRBJ2-3 provide the parts outside the CDR3, is SQTIHQWPATLVQPVGSPLSLECTVEGTSNPNLYWYRQAAGRGLQLLFYSVGIGQISSEVPQNLSASRPQDRQFILSSKKLLLSDSGFYLCACGTGGYGDTQYFGPGTRLTVL.

V gene TRBV12-3 or TRBV12-4 combines with J gene TRBJ1-4; 7 nucleotides agree with TRBD1. J gave up 3 bases and V 6 bases, and 1 base lay outside the gene matches. The CDR3 loop spans 13 amino acids. The DNA of the CDR3 is TGTGCCAGCAGGGGGACAGCTAATGAAAAACTGTTTTTT. Its translation: CASRGTANEKLFF.

This chain uses TRBV4-2 with TRBJ1-5; tentative D call: TRBD1 (5 bases). Germline V gene data show CDR1 as LGHNA and CDR2 as YNFKEQ. The CDR3 extends over 16 amino acids. Trimming took off 0 bases at V and 3 bases at J, with 12 bases between the two ends. CDR3 in amino acids: CASSQDQGPFNQPQHF. DNA for the CDR3: TGTGCCAGCAGCCAAGACCAGGGCCCCTTCAATCAGCCCCAGCATTTT.

The genes are TRBV11-3 and TRBJ1-6; D gene ambiguous. The V end lost 3 bases, the J end lost 6 bases, and 12 bases lay between the germline ends. The CDR3 covers 15 residues. Germline values: CDR1 SGHNT, CDR2 YENEEA. CDR3 nucleotide sequence: TGTGCCAGCAGCTTGTCCTCTACCACTAATTCACCCCTCCACTTT. Protein product: CASSLSSTTNSPLHF.

DNA of the CDR3: TGTGCCAGCAGCTCGGGAGGGGGTCCGGTCACTGAAGCTTTCTTT. This gives the protein CASSSGGGPVTEAFF. This chain connects TRBV5-6 to TRBJ1-1, with TRBD1 as a possible D gene (6 bases). Germline CDR1 reads SGHDT; CDR2 reads YYEEEE. The CDR3 is 15 residues long. The ends were cut back, 3 bases at V and 4 bases at J, with 16 bases in the middle.

This clone is a singleton in its sample. The CDR3 reads CASSLGTSGQSSYNEQFF. CDR3 in DNA: TGTGCCAGCAGCTTAGGCACTAGCGGCCAGAGCTCCTACAATGAGCAGTTCTTC. This chain connects TRBV11-3 to TRBJ2-1, with 8 bases matching TRBD2. CDR3 size: 18 residues. V was clipped by 1 base and J by 0 bases; unmatched bases: 8. Germline V CDR1 and CDR2: SGHNT, YENEEA.

This chain links TRBV11-3 with TRBJ1-1; 7 bases map to TRBD1. CDR1 SGHNT and CDR2 YENEEA come from the germline V gene. The V and J ends lost 6 bases and 5 bases, in that order; junction bases with no gene match: 6. The CDR3 is made up of 13 amino acids. CDR3 coding DNA: TGTGCCAGCAGACAACAGGGGTTTACTGAAGCTTTCTTT. It specifies CASRQQGFTEAFF. The whole variable domain, filled in from reference TRBV11-3 and TRBJ1-1, reads EAGVVQSPRYKIIEKKQPVAFWCNPISGHNTLYWYLQNLGQGPELLIRYENEEAVDDSQLPKDRFSAERLKGVDSTLKIQPAELGDSAVYLCASRQQGFTEAFFGQGTRLTVV.

This chain joins TRBV6-5 and TRBJ1-2; TRBD1 is a possible D gene (6 bases). This CDR3 has 13 residues. V lost 5 bases and J lost 6, with 13 bases in between. The germline CDR1 and CDR2 sequences are MNHEY and SVGAGI. The CDR3 sequence is CASSRGGRDGYTF. CDR3 sequence (DNA): TGTGCCAGCAGTAGGGGGGGGCGCGATGGCTACACCTTC.

V is TRBV19 and J is TRBJ2-5; TRBD1 agrees at 10 bases. The V segment lost 2 bases and the J segment 4 bases; nucleotides outside the gene matches: 7. Germline V gives CDR1 LNHDA, CDR2 SQIVND (reference sequence). The CDR3 sequence is 16 residues long. The CDR3 DNA sequence: TGTGCCAGTAGTATATTCGAGACAGGGGGCTTAGAGACCCAGTACTTC. Translated, it gives CASSIFETGGLETQYF. The complete variable domain, with remaining parts taken from reference TRBV19 and TRBJ2-5, reads DGGITQSPKYLFRKEGQNVTLSCEQNLNHDAMYWYRQDPGQGLRLIYYSQIVNDFQKGDIAEGYSVSREKKESFPLTVTSAQKNPTAFYLCASSIFETGGLETQYFGPGTRLLVL.

This clone was recorded once. V is TRBV27 and J is TRBJ2-2, with D maybe TRBD1 (6 bases). The germline gives CDR1 MNHEY, CDR2 SMNVEV (reference sequence). Trimming removed 5 bases at V and 7 bases at J, with 17 bases between. The CDR3 contains 15 residues. CDR3 bases: TGTGCCAGCAGTCCTCCCCGGACAGTCTACGGGGAGCTGTTTTTT. Its protein is CASSPPRTVYGELFF.

The V gene is TRBV24-1, the J gene TRBJ1-2; D might be TRBD1 (5 bases). The CDR3 length is 13 residues. Germline lookup yields CDR1 KGHDR and CDR2 SFDVKD. The V and J ends lost 0 bases and 8 bases respectively, with 9 bases between them. The CDR3 sequence is CATSDLDSEGYTF. For the CDR3, the DNA is TGTGCCACCAGTGATTTGGACAGCGAAGGCTACACCTTC.

The CDR3: CASSLAVQGAPQYF. CDR3 DNA sequence: TGTGCCAGCAGCTTAGCGGTCCAGGGGGCGCCCCAGTACTTC. This rearrangement joins TRBV7-8 to TRBJ2-5; 8 nucleotides agree with TRBD1. V gave up 0 bases and J gave up 9 bases; unmatched junction bases: 6. The CDR3 loop spans 14 amino acids. CDR1 SGHVS and CDR2 FQNEAQ come from the germline V gene. Using reference TRBV7-8 and TRBJ2-5 for the parts outside the CDR3, the full variable domain is GAGVSQSPRYKVAKRGQDVALRCDPISGHVSLFWYQQALGQGPEFLTYFQNEAQLDKSGLPSDRFFAERPEGSVSTLKIQRTQQEDSAVYLCASSLAVQGAPQYFGPGTRLLVL.

The CDR3 sequence: CASSLMETSGEQFF. For the CDR3, the DNA is TGTGCCAGCAGCTTAATGGAGACTTCCGGCGAGCAGTTCTTC. The genes are TRBV7-3 and TRBJ2-1, with D unclear. The CDR3 is 14 residues long. Germline V gene sequence: CDR1 SGHTA, CDR2 FQGTGA. The ends were cut back, 1 base at V and 10 bases at J, with 14 bases in the middle.

This chain joins TRBV19 and TRBJ1-6; 8 bases are shared with TRBD1. This CDR3 is built from 15 residues. Germline CDR1 and CDR2: LNHDA and SQIVND (reference sequence). The V and J ends lost 4 bases and 6 bases, in that order; junction bases with no gene match: 5. CDR3 bases: TGTGCCAGTAGTACAAGGACAGGGTTTAATTCACCCCTCCACTTT. Its protein product is CASSTRTGFNSPLHF.

This clone was found once. The V gene is TRBV19, the J gene TRBJ2-7, with TRBD1 matching over 9 bases. Looked up from germline, CDR1 is LNHDA and CDR2 is SQIVND (reference sequence). V lost 8 bases, J lost 5 bases, and 13 bases stayed unmatched. This CDR3 is built from 15 residues. CDR3 nucleotides: TGTGCCAGTTCGAATCAGGGACAGGGCGGCAACGAGCAGTACTTC. Amino acid sequence: CASSNQGQGGNEQYF. The whole variable domain, remainder taken from reference TRBV19 and TRBJ2-7, is DGGITQSPKYLFRKEGQNVTLSCEQNLNHDAMYWYRQDPGQGLRLIYYSQIVNDFQKGDIAEGYSVSREKKESFPLTVTSAQKNPTAFYLCASSNQGQGGNEQYFGPGTRLTVT.

The genes are TRBV4-3 and TRBJ1-4; TRBD1 might be the D (5 bases). The CDR3 is 15 residues long. Trimming pared 0 bases from V and 13 bases from J, leaving 18 bases between. Germline-derived CDR1 and CDR2 are LGHNA and YSLEER. The CDR3 DNA sequence: TGCGCCAGCAGCCAAGACCCTCGTGGGGGGTGGAGACTGTTTTTT. It yields the protein CASSQDPRGGWRLFF.

The CDR3 protein is CASSLWLAANTGELFF. The CDR3 DNA reads as TGCGCCAGCAGCTTATGGCTAGCGGCGAACACCGGGGAGCTGTTTTTT. J is TRBJ2-2 and V is TRBV5-1; 7 bases map to TRBD2. The CDR3 extends over 16 amino acids. CDR1 is SGHRS and CDR2 is YFSETQ in the germline V gene. J gave up 0 bases and V 2 bases, and 4 bases lay outside the gene matches.

This chain joins TRBV4-3 and TRBJ1-2; no clear D gene. CDR1 LGHNA and CDR2 YSLEER come from the germline V gene. The length of the CDR3 is 15 residues. V was shortened by 1 base and J by 8 bases, with 17 bases between the two germline ends. CDR3 sequence: CASSQGDTILGGYTF. The CDR3 DNA is TGCGCCAGCAGCCAAGGCGACACGATATTAGGAGGCTACACCTTC.

This clone has just one count. The chain carries TRBV29-1 and TRBJ1-5; no firm D call. Per the germline V gene, CDR1 is SQVTM and CDR2 is ANQGSEA. Deletions cut 4 bases from V and 5 bases from J, with 9 bases between. The CDR3 consists of 12 residues. CDR3 protein: CSVGGHDQPQHF. The CDR3 DNA reads as TGCAGCGTTGGCGGGCATGATCAGCCCCAGCATTTT.

V usage is TRBV5-1 and J usage is TRBJ2-7; possible D gene TRBD1, 6 bases. Germline V gene sequence: CDR1 SGHRS, CDR2 YFSETQ. The V gene lost 4 bases and the J gene lost 4 bases, with 15 bases spanning the gap. This CDR3 has 14 residues. The CDR3 DNA reads TGCGCCAGCAGCCCCGGGACACCAAAGTACGAGCAGTACTTC. Its translation is CASSPGTPKYEQYF.

The V call is TRBV18, the J call TRBJ1-1, with D possibly matching TRBD1 (6 bases). The CDR3 is 15 amino acids. Deletions cut 6 bases from V and 1 base from J, with 15 bases between. Germline lookup yields CDR1 KGHSH and CDR2 LQKENI. CDR3 coding DNA: TGTGCCAGCTCCCAAGGACAGACGTCGAACACTGAAGCTTTCTTT. Its protein product is CASSQGQTSNTEAFF.